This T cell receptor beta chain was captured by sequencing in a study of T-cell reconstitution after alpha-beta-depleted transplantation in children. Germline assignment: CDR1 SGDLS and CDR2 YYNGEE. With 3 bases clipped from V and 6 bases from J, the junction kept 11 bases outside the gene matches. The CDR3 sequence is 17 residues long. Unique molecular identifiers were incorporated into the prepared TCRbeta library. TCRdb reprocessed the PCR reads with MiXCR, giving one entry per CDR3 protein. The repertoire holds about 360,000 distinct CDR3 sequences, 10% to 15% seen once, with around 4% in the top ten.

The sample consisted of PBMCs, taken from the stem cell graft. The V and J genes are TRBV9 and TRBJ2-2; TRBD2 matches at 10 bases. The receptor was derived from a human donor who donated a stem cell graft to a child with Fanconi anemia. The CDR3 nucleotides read TGTGCCAGCAGCGGACGAAGCGGGGGGGTTGGCGCCGGGGAGCTGTTTTTT. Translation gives CASSGRSGGVGAGELFF.